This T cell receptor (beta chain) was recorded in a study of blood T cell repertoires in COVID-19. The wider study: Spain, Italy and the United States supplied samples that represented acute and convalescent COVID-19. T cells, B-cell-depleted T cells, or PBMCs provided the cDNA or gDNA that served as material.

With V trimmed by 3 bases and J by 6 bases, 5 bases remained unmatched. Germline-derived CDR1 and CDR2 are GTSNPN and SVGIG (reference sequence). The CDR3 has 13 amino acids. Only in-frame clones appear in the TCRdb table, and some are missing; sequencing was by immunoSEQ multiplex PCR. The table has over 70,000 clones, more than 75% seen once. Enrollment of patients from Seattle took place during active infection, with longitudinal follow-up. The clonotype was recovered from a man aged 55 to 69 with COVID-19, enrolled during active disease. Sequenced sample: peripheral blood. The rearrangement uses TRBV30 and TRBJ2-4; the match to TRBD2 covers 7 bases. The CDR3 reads CAWSPGGVNIQYF. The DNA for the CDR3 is TGTGCCTGGAGCCCGGGAGGCGTAAACATTCAGTACTTC.